This TCR beta chain was profiled in a study of control samples from healthy donors and cancer patients. This clone was counted once. Trimming stripped 5 bases from V and 0 bases from J, with 4 bases between. Per germline, CDR1 SGHVS and CDR2 FNYEAQ. This CDR3 spans 13 amino acids. Repertoires were generated with immunoSEQ multiplex PCR, while TCRdb's copy carries only in-frame clones and drops some. Counted here are approximately 150,000 clones, 80% to 95% occurring once; the ten biggest clones make up under 4%. The receptor was isolated from a man aged 25 to 45 in good health. Sequenced material: blood. The chain joins TRBV7-6 to TRBJ2-2; D is unresolved. The CDR3 region is CASSKSNTGELFF. CDR3 bases: TGTGCCAGCAGCAAATCGAACACCGGGGAGCTGTTTTTT.